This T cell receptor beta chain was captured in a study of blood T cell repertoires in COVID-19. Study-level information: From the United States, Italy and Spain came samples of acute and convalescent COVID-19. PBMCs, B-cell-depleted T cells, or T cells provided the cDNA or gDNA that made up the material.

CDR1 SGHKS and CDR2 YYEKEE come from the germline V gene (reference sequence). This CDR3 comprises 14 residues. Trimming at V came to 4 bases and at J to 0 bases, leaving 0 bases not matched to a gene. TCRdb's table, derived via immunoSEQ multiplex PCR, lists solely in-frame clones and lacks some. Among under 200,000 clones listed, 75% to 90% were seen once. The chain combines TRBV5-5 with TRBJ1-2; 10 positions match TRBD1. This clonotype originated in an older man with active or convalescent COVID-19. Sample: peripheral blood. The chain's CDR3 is CASSGQGANYGYTF. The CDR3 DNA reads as TGTGCCAGCAGCGGACAGGGGGCTAACTATGGCTACACCTTC.